The 17 T cell receptor beta chains reported below all come from one sample, sequenced in a study of cytomegalovirus exposure and HLA in healthy donors. Only in-frame clones appear in the TCRdb table, and some are missing; sequencing was by immunoSEQ multiplex PCR. Altogether about 160,000 clones are present, about 90% being singletons, with the ten largest covering 4.2%. Sequenced sample: PBMCs. These receptor sequences come from a man younger than 35 in good health and CMV-seropositive.

The rearrangement joins TRBV27 to TRBJ2-3; possibly TRBD2 for D (5 bases). The V gene's germline CDR1 is MNHEY and CDR2 SMNVEV (reference sequence). V was trimmed by 8 bases and J by 5 bases, leaving 11 bases between them. The CDR3 runs to 12 residues. CDR3 amino acids: CASPGLKDTQYF. In nucleotides, the CDR3 is TGTGCCAGCCCCGGACTTAAAGATACGCAGTATTTT.

V gene TRBV27 combines with J gene TRBJ1-4; D gene ambiguous. CDR1 MNHEY and CDR2 SMNVEV come from the germline V gene (reference sequence). Trimming took 5 bases from V and 4 from J, leaving 14 bases between them. The CDR3 is 15 residues long. The CDR3 DNA reads TGTGCCAGCAGTACGTTAGTCTCTGGTAATGAAAAACTGTTTTTT. It codes for CASSTLVSGNEKLFF.

This chain connects TRBV5-4 to TRBJ2-2, with 7 bases aligning to TRBD2. J gave up 5 bases and V 2 bases, and 12 bases lay outside the gene matches. Per the germline V gene, CDR1 is SGHNT and CDR2 is YYREEE (reference sequence). This CDR3 has 17 residues. The CDR3 DNA is TGTGCCAGCAGCTTTGTTACGGGAGGTCCGAGGACCGGGGAGCTGTTTTTT. It translates to CASSFVTGGPRTGELFF.

V usage is TRBV5-1 and J usage is TRBJ1-4; 10 bases are a match to TRBD1. J gave up 8 bases and V 0 bases, and 7 bases lay outside the gene matches. Germline values: CDR1 SGHRS, CDR2 YFSETQ. This CDR3 is built from 16 residues. The CDR3 DNA follows: TGCGCCAGCAGCTTGGCGACAGGGGGCGGCGGGGAAAAACTGTTTTTT. This sequence encodes CASSLATGGGGEKLFF.

The rearrangement joins TRBV29-1 to TRBJ2-7; 8 bases fit TRBD1. The J segment lost 5 bases and the V segment lost 4 bases, leaving 4 bases of the junction unmatched. The CDR3 contains 12 residues. Germline V CDR1 and CDR2: SQVTM, ANQGSEA. CDR3 sequence reads: CSVGDRGDEQYF. Here the CDR3 DNA reads TGCAGCGTTGGTGACAGGGGCGACGAGCAGTACTTC.

This rearrangement joins TRBV2 to TRBJ2-5, with D tentatively TRBD2 (6 bases). The CDR3 is 14 amino acids. Germline CDR1 SNHLY, CDR2 FYNNEI. V was cut by 7 bases and J by 0 bases, with 12 bases left in between. The CDR3 bases are TGTGCCAGCACCGAGCGGGTTTACCAAGAGACCCAGTACTTC. The encoded protein is CASTERVYQETQYF. Drawing the rest from reference TRBV2 and TRBJ2-5, the complete variable domain is EPEVTQTPSHQVTQMGQEVILRCVPISNHLYFYWYRQILGQKVEFLVSFYNNEISEKSEIFDDQFSVERPDGSNFTLKIRSTKLEDSAMYFCASTERVYQETQYFGPGTRLLVL.

This clone has just one count. CDR3 DNA: TGTGCCAGCACCCCCGGGGAGAGCAATCAGCCCCAGCATTTT. Residues: CASTPGESNQPQHF. The chain carries TRBV28 and TRBJ1-5; no reliable D call. V gave up 7 bases and J gave up 1 base, with 11 bases separating them. CDR3 length: 14 residues. CDR1 and CDR2 from the germline V gene are MDHEN and SYDVKM.

The rearrangement links TRBV4-2 to TRBJ1-1, with D maybe TRBD1 (5 bases). The CDR3 runs to 17 residues. Trimming left V 2 bases short and J 5 bases short, with 21 bases between. CDR1 is LGHNA and CDR2 is YNFKEQ in the germline V gene. The chain's CDR3 is CASSQPMPGTLRTEAFF. The CDR3 DNA reads TGTGCCAGCAGCCAACCTATGCCCGGGACTCTCCGGACTGAAGCTTTCTTT.

The chain joins TRBV2 to TRBJ1-1; no clear D gene. Trimming cost V 5 bases and J 0 bases, with 10 bases left between them. This CDR3 has 14 residues. The germline V gene encodes CDR1 SNHLY and CDR2 FYNNEI. The CDR3 loop is CASSPADMNTEAFF. Written as DNA, the CDR3 is TGTGCCAGCAGTCCCGCAGATATGAACACTGAAGCTTTCTTT.

V usage is TRBV27 and J usage is TRBJ2-6, with TRBD1 as a possible D gene (6 bases). The CDR3 spans 19 residues. The germline V gene has CDR1 MNHEY and CDR2 SMNVEV (reference sequence). V lost 3 bases, J lost 0 bases, and 18 bases lay in between. The CDR3: CASSLGIGQIISGANVLTF. The DNA for the CDR3 is TGTGCCAGCAGTTTGGGGATAGGACAGATTATCTCTGGGGCCAACGTCCTGACTTTC.

The chain couples TRBV4-2 to TRBJ2-1; 7 positions agree with TRBD2. CDR1 and CDR2 (germline): LGHNA, YNFKEQ. The CDR3 covers 16 residues. After removal of 1 base from V and 6 bases from J, the junction contained 9 bases not matched to a gene. This CDR3 is CASSQVAGLGFNEQFF. As DNA, the CDR3 is TGTGCCAGCAGCCAAGTAGCAGGACTAGGGTTCAATGAGCAGTTCTTC.

The rearrangement uses TRBV6-1 and TRBJ1-2, with 7 positions matching TRBD1. The germline CDR1 and CDR2 sequences are MNHNS and SASEGT. This CDR3 has 14 residues. V dropped 3 bases and J dropped 2; count of bases not matched to a gene: 3. The DNA of the CDR3 is TGTGCCAGCAGTGAGGCAGGGGGGAACTATGGCTACACCTTC. Translated, it gives CASSEAGGNYGYTF.

The V gene is TRBV5-1, the J gene TRBJ2-7; TRBD1 aligns across 8 bases. The CDR3 spans 15 residues. Germline CDR1 SGHRS, CDR2 YFSETQ. The V gene end was trimmed by 0 bases and the J gene end by 3 bases; junction bases not matched to a gene: 5. The DNA for the CDR3 is TGCGCCAGCAGCTTGGTCTACAGGGGGGACTACGAGCAGTACTTC. It codes for CASSLVYRGDYEQYF. Full variable domain (remainder filled in from reference TRBV5-1 and TRBJ2-7): KAGVTQTPRYLIKTRGQQVTLSCSPISGHRSVSWYQQTPGQGLQFLFEYFSETQRNKGNFPGRFSGRQFSNSRSEMNVSTLELGDSALYLCASSLVYRGDYEQYFGPGTRLTVT.

In nucleotides, the CDR3 is TGTGCCAGCAGCTTAGCTACAGGGAACTACGAGCAGTACTTC. Its translation is CASSLATGNYEQYF. V usage is TRBV7-9 and J usage is TRBJ2-7, with a possible D match to TRBD1 (6 bases). Trimming cost V 0 bases and J 3 bases, with 9 bases left between them. The CDR3 covers 14 residues. Germline CDR1 and CDR2: SEHNR and FQNEAQ (reference sequence).

The chain uses TRBV11-2 and TRBJ2-3; 10 nucleotides align to TRBD2. Unmatched junction bases numbered 9, after V lost 2 bases and J lost 7 bases. The germline gives CDR1 SGHAT, CDR2 FQNNGV. The CDR3 runs to 16 residues. CDR3: CASSLSLLAGSYTQYF. CDR3 coding DNA: TGTGCCAGCAGCTTATCCCTACTAGCGGGATCGTATACGCAGTATTTT.

The V call is TRBV19, the J call TRBJ2-2; 8 positions match TRBD2. There are 15 residues in the CDR3. V lost 3 bases to trimming and J lost 9 bases; unmatched junction nucleotides: 9. Germline-derived CDR1 and CDR2 are LNHDA and SQIVND (reference sequence). The CDR3 DNA reads TGTGCCAGTAGTATGATGGGACTAGGTCCTCGGGAGCTGTTTTTT. It codes for CASSMMGLGPRELFF. Full variable domain (missing parts from reference TRBV19 and TRBJ2-2): DGGITQSPKYLFRKEGQNVTLSCEQNLNHDAMYWYRQDPGQGLRLIYYSQIVNDFQKGDIAEGYSVSREKKESFPLTVTSAQKNPTAFYLCASSMMGLGPRELFFGEGSRLTVL.

This chain links TRBV6-1 with TRBJ1-5, with D possibly matching TRBD1 (6 bases). The ends were cut back, 7 bases at V and 1 base at J, with 11 bases in the middle. Looked up from germline, CDR1 is MNHNS and CDR2 is SASEGT. The CDR3 runs 14 residues. The CDR3 loop reads CASIGTPSNQPQHF. In DNA form, the CDR3 reads TGTGCCAGCATCGGGACACCGAGCAATCAGCCCCAGCATTTT.